This T cell receptor (beta chain) was captured by sequencing in a study of cytomegalovirus exposure and HLA in healthy donors. Study details: Of all 400 or so donors who were genotyped, about 84% belonged to the Caucasian-associated ancestry cluster.

In its sample, this clone was seen once. The antigen is undetermined. Whole-study findings and limits: Looking again later, the authors saw that most CMV-associated TCR beta chains seemed HLA-restricted. In a later analysis, HLA-associated beta chains showed higher expansion and lower generation probabilities than comparable chains.

This CDR3 comprises 17 residues. 13 Jbeta primers and 60 Vbeta primers were used for the PCR. TCRdb's copy holds only in-frame clones and misses some; the assay was immunoSEQ multiplex PCR. In the table there are about 190,000 clones, around 90% of which are singletons. The specimen was PBMCs. The rearrangement joins TRBV12-2 to TRBJ2-3; no check of the table's D call, TRBD1, against the DNA was made. TRBV12-2 is marked as a pseudogene. The TCR was taken from a woman younger than 30 in good health and CMV-seronegative. The CDR3 is CASRYIPGQGAGDTQYF. CDR3 DNA sequence: TGTGCAAGTCGCTACATCCCGGGACAGGGGGCAGGGGATACGCAGTATTTT.